One TCR beta chain is described in this entry. Its antigen target is currently unknown. Mismatch with germline at one junction end may stem from a read error. The sample's treatment or condition, from its label and the paper: roughly 10-day PBMC culture with coronavirus spike peptide pools or control peptides (ViraFEST assay). To expand antigen-specific T cells with peptide pools and then pick out the expanded clonotypes through TCR sequencing, the study relied on the ViraFEST assay. Positive SARS-CoV-2 PCR tests in the convalescent patients dated from March to December 2020, before Alpha, Beta and Delta variants emerged in the United States. PBMCs were cultured at around 2 million per well in IMDM supplemented with around 5% human AB serum and about 9.5 IU/ml IL-2, with approximately 9.2 ug/ml peptide pools added. Half of the culture medium was replaced with fresh IL-2-containing medium on days 3 and 7. Once the cells had been in culture for 9 to 10 days, the EasySep CD4+ T cell isolation kit was used to isolate CD4+ T cells by negative selection. Ficoll-Paque Plus gradient centrifugation was used to isolate PBMCs from whole blood, and the isolated PBMCs were then either used fresh or cryopreserved at -140C. Each culture condition was generally run in triplicate wells.

The CDR3 has 14 amino acids, counting the end cysteine and phenylalanine. Only the CDR3 part of the read is kept: 42 bases, read in frame from the first base. For CDR1 and CDR2, the germline V gene lists SGHVS and FQNEAQ. The record originates from a study of vaccination and CD4 T cells after COVID-19 (dated by TCRdb to 2022 to 2024). The study in broad terms: SARS-CoV-2 positivity had been established in the convalescent patients by nasal swab PCR, and mild disease was recorded in eight to ten of these patients and severe disease in one. In the convalescent cohort there were six males and four females, among whom were two Hispanic individuals, seven Caucasians, two Asians and one multiracial person. Two doses of either the Pfizer-BioNTech BNT162b2 vaccine (n=8) or the Moderna mRNA-1273 vaccine (n=2) were administered to participants. Post-COVID blood samples were collected from convalescent patients a median of around 100 days after diagnosis, with a range of roughly 35 to 180 days. Post-vaccine blood samples were obtained a median of about 72 days after the second vaccine dose, with a range of roughly 13 to 250 days. For stimulating the cultures, overlapping spike peptide pools were used, derived from SARS-CoV-2 as well as from the common cold coronaviruses HCoV-NL63, HCoV-OC43 and HCoV-229E. Control cultures received a CEFX viral epitope pool as the positive control, an HIV-1 Nef peptide pool as the negative control, or no peptide. In roughly eleven COVID-19 convalescent patients and 4 infection-naive healthy vaccine recipients, the spike-specific CD4+ TCR repertoire before mRNA vaccination was compared with the repertoire after mRNA vaccination. What the authors observed across the whole study: In convalescent patients, a median around 90% of post-vaccine SARS-CoV-2-reactive clones were detected only after vaccination, suggesting vaccine-specific priming. The study included relatively few convalescent patients and did not analyze early timepoints after natural infection. Of the vaccine-specific clones in convalescent patients, 304 of 307, or nearly all, reacted only to SARS-CoV-2 spike and did not cross-react with common cold coronaviruses. The median number of SARS-CoV-2-reactive clonotypes rose from under 25 after infection to approximately 41 after vaccination, but the change was not significant.

Library method: PCR. DNA from cultured CD4+ T cells underwent TCR sequencing with the Oncomine TCR Beta short-read assay at the Johns Hopkins FTIC core. Genomic DNA was extracted from the cultured CD4+ T cells with the QIAamp micro DNA kit. The Oncomine TCR Beta libraries from cultured CD4+ T cells were pooled using unique dual indexes and then sequenced on an Illumina iSeq 100. In the original analysis: Non-productive sequences were filtered out, and CDR3s that did not start with C, did not end with F or W, or were shorter than 7 amino acids were discarded. Antigen-specific clonotypes were identified with the MANAFEST web application by comparing peptide-stimulated wells with reference and other culture wells. To be called positive, a clone needed an FDR below 0.05, an odds ratio above 5, and a productive frequency above 0.1% in at least two of three replicate wells. A clonotype was classed as cross-reactive if the clonotype showed significant expansion both in SARS-CoV-2 spike wells and in at least one common cold coronavirus spike condition. CDR3 homology was assessed with Levenshtein distances (stringdist) and unrooted phylogenetic trees (ape) in R version 3.6.1. The raw public data were reprocessed by TCRdb itself: fastp quality trimming at Q25, MiXCR clonotype calling, in-frame beta chains only. Rows merge per CDR3 protein into single entries with the most common DNA and genes. The V and J calls and clone size are TCRdb's, not the authors'. The sample contains more than 15,000 distinct CDR3 sequences, almost 60% of them found a single time. The biggest ten clones account for roughly 11% of the sample.

The sequence came from a human donor who had recovered from COVID-19. The chain links TRBV7-8 with TRBJ2-7; too little of a D gene remains to name it. Sequencing used CD4+ T cells from blood, cultured in vitro. The CDR3 region has the sequence CASGLTPPAYEQYF. The DNA sequence follows: TGTGCCAGCGGCTTAACCCCCCCAGCCTACGAGCAGTACTTC.